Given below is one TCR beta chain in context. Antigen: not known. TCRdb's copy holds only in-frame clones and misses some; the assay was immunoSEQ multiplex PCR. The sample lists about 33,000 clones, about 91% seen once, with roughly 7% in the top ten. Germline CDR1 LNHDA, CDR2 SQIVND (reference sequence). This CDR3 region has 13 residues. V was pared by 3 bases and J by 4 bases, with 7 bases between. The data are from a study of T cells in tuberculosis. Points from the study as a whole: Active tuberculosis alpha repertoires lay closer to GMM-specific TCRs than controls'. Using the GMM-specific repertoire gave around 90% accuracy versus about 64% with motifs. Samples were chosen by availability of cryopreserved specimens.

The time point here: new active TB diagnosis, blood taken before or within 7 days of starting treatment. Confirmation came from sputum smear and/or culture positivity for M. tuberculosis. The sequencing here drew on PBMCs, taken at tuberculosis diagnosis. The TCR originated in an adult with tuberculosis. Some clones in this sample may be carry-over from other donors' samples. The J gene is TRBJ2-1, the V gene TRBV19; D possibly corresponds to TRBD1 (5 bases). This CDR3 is CASSMGQYNEQFF. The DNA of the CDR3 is TGTGCCAGTAGTATGGGGCAGTACAATGAGCAGTTCTTC.